This passage covers 8 T cell receptor beta chains from one sample sequenced in a study of CD8+ T cells in alopecia areata. Indicated treatment: oral pan-JAK inhibitor, 5-10 mg twice daily. Extracted from the samples, RNA was reverse transcribed into cDNA to serve as the sequencing template. Only in-frame clones appear in the TCRdb table, and some are missing; sequencing was by immunoSEQ multiplex PCR. This sample has about 270,000 clones; about 62% occur once, and the top ten carry roughly 0.93%. Specimen: CD4+ T cells sorted from blood, collected around week 53, from a patient treated with tofacitinib. The receptor source for this set is a human donor with alopecia areata.

This rearrangement joins TRBV4-1 to TRBJ1-2; D may be TRBD1 (5 bases). V was clipped by 4 bases and J by 4 bases, with 10 bases between them. CDR1 is MGHRA, CDR2 YSYEKL, per germline. The CDR3 contains 13 residues. CDR3 region: CASSRQGGYGYTF. DNA of the CDR3: TGCGCCAGCAGCCGTCAGGGCGGCTATGGCTACACCTTC.

About this clone: At one of its ends the junction is not consistent with the germline gene, which may arise from a read error. This rearrangement joins TRBV29-1 to TRBJ2-5; D might be TRBD1 (7 bases). This CDR3 region has 12 residues. Per the germline V gene, CDR1 is SQVTM and CDR2 is ANQGSEA. CDR3 residues: CSVGGDRVSEDF. CDR3 in DNA: TGCAGCGTCGGGGGAGACAGGGTCAGCGAAGACTTC.

V is TRBV7-3 and J is TRBJ2-1, with TRBD2 identical over 8 bases. The CDR3 extends over 15 amino acids. CDR1 is SGHTA, CDR2 FQGTGA, per germline. V was clipped by 1 base and J by 7 bases; unmatched bases: 6. The CDR3 loop reads CASSLRGLETNEQFF. CDR3 DNA sequence: TGTGCCAGCAGCTTAAGGGGACTAGAGACTAATGAGCAGTTCTTC. The whole variable domain, filled in from reference TRBV7-3 and TRBJ2-1, reads GAGVSQTPSNKVTEKGKYVELRCDPISGHTALYWYRQSLGQGPEFLIYFQGTGAADDSGLPNDRFFAVRPEGSVSTLKIQRTERGDSAVYLCASSLRGLETNEQFFGPGTRLTVL.

The J gene is TRBJ2-5, the V gene TRBV5-1; 8 bases map to TRBD1. Looked up from germline, CDR1 is SGHRS and CDR2 is YFSETQ. The CDR3 length is 14 residues. With 2 bases clipped from V and 5 bases from J, the junction kept 5 bases outside the gene matches. In DNA form, the CDR3 reads TGCGCCAGCAGCTTTATGGGACAGGCCGAGACCCAGTACTTC. This encodes CASSFMGQAETQYF.

This clone was detected only a few times. This rearrangement joins TRBV2 to TRBJ1-1; a possible D gene is TRBD1 (6 bases). V dropped 7 bases and J dropped 10 bases, with 19 bases sitting between them. Germline V gene lookup returns CDR1 SNHLY and CDR2 FYNNEI. The CDR3 has 13 amino acids. The CDR3 loop is CASNVWEGDGAFF. The DNA for the CDR3 is TGTGCCAGCAACGTATGGGAGGGGGATGGAGCTTTCTTT.

The CDR3 protein is CSVYRANEQFF. CDR3 nucleotide sequence: TGCAGCGTTTACAGGGCCAATGAGCAGTTCTTC. The chain couples TRBV29-1 to TRBJ2-1; D is possibly TRBD1 (6 bases). The V gene lost 5 bases and the J gene lost 6 bases, with 8 bases spanning the gap. The CDR3 sequence is 11 residues long. CDR1 is SQVTM, CDR2 ANQGSEA, per germline.

This clone was counted only a few times. The sample carries other DNA sequences with the same CDR3. CDR3 residues: CASSVGNTEAFF. The CDR3 nucleotides read TGTGCCAGCAGTGTTGGAAACACTGAAGCTTTCTTT. The genes are TRBV2 and TRBJ1-1; no firm D call. The CDR3 is made up of 12 amino acids. The germline V gene encodes CDR1 SNHLY and CDR2 FYNNEI. The V and J ends lost 4 bases and 2 bases respectively, with 5 bases between them.

There are a few counts of this clone. This chain connects TRBV11-1 to TRBJ1-1; D is perhaps TRBD1 (6 bases). Between the trimmed V and J ends, which lost 3 bases and 1 base, there was a span of 9 bases. The CDR3 is 14 residues long. Germline CDR1 and CDR2: SGHAT and FQDESV (reference sequence). The CDR3 sequence is CASSLKQGNTEAFF. The CDR3 DNA sequence: TGTGCCAGCAGCTTGAAACAGGGGAACACTGAAGCTTTCTTT.